Given below is one TCR beta chain in context. The data derive from a study of tumor-infiltrating lymphocytes in oesophageal squamous cell carcinoma. Germline V gives CDR1 SGHTA, CDR2 FQGTGA. The CDR3 consists of 14 residues. TCRdb called the PCR reads again in MiXCR, with one record for every CDR3 protein. This sample has some 10,000 distinct CDR3 sequences, with about three fifths found just once. Sequenced input: esophageal tumor tissue. This TCR came from a female donor with esophageal squamous cell carcinoma. This chain links TRBV7-3 with TRBJ2-5, with 7 bases lining up with TRBD2. Matching the DNA end better, TRBJ2-7 makes the J call doubtful. This CDR3 is CASSLTSGSYEQYF. Written as DNA, the CDR3 is TGTGCCAGCAGCTTAACTAGCGGGTCCTACGAGCAGTACTTC.